One and the same sample provided the 22 T cell receptor beta chains below, sequenced in a study of T-cell reconstitution after alpha-beta-depleted transplantation in children. Using unique molecular identifiers, the investigators prepared the TCRbeta library. TCRdb re-called the PCR reads with MiXCR, one entry per CDR3 protein. The sample carries 450,000 to 500,000 distinct CDR3 sequences, approximately 12% recorded once. Specimen: PBMCs from the stem cell graft donor, collected from the stem cell graft. These receptors originate from a human donor who donated a stem cell graft to a child with combined immunodeficiency.

The chain is built from TRBV4-3 and TRBJ2-7, with D perhaps TRBD2 (5 bases). The ends were cut back, 0 bases at V and 6 bases at J, with 9 bases in the middle. Per germline, CDR1 LGHNA and CDR2 YSLEER. The CDR3 spans 13 residues. Here the CDR3 reads CASSQDHEGEQYF. Here the CDR3 DNA reads TGCGCCAGCAGCCAAGACCACGAGGGCGAGCAGTACTTC.

The rearrangement uses TRBV6-5 and TRBJ1-5; D is undetermined. Germline loops: CDR1 MNHEY, CDR2 SVGAGI. CDR3 length equals 14 residues. Trimming stripped 4 bases from V and 7 bases from J, with 14 bases between. The CDR3 here is CASSWASSTQPQHF. CDR3 nucleotide sequence: TGTGCCAGCAGTTGGGCCTCCTCGACCCAGCCCCAGCATTTT.

The CDR3 sequence: CASSLEAGHPTDTQYF. The CDR3 nucleotides are TGTGCCAGCAGCTTAGAGGCAGGTCATCCCACAGATACGCAGTATTTT. The chain uses TRBV7-9 and TRBJ2-3; no clear D. Trimming left V 1 base short and J 2 bases short, with 13 bases between. Looked up from germline, CDR1 is SEHNR and CDR2 is FQNEAQ (reference sequence). The CDR3 totals 16 residues. The whole variable domain, remainder taken from reference TRBV7-9 and TRBJ2-3, is DTGVSQNPRHKITKRGQNVTFRCDPISEHNRLYWYRQTLGQGPEFLTYFQNEAQLEKSRLLSDRFSAERPKGSFSTLEIQRTEQGDSAMYLCASSLEAGHPTDTQYFGPGTRLTVL.

This clonotype was seen a few times. As DNA, the CDR3 is TGTGCCAGCAGTTACTCGATATGGGGCGCGCGTTATAAGCAGTTCTTC. It is translated as CASSYSIWGARYKQFF. The V and J genes are TRBV6-5 and TRBJ2-1; the D gene is possibly TRBD1 (5 bases). The CDR3 contains 16 residues. Germline lookup yields CDR1 MNHEY and CDR2 SVGAGI. Trimming shortened V by 0 bases and J by 11 bases, and 20 bases separated the two germline ends.

This clonotype came up a few times. V gene TRBV5-1 combines with J gene TRBJ2-3; unclear D gene. Trimming pared 4 bases from V and 4 bases from J, leaving 16 bases between. This CDR3 is built from 15 residues. Looked up from germline, CDR1 is SGHRS and CDR2 is YFSETQ. For the CDR3, the DNA is TGCGCCAGCAGCCGCGACACTCAAACCCCAGATACGCAGTATTTT. Encoded protein: CASSRDTQTPDTQYF.

This clonotype was seen a handful of times. The chain carries TRBV29-1 and TRBJ1-6; no firm D call. CDR3 size: 13 residues. The V and J ends lost 4 bases and 5 bases respectively, with 9 bases between them. CDR1 and CDR2 (germline): SQVTM, ANQGSEA. CDR3 sequence reads: CSVARGDNSPLHF. The CDR3 nucleotides are TGCAGCGTTGCCCGGGGAGATAATTCACCCCTCCACTTT.

This clonotype was seen ten or more times. V and J are TRBV12-3 or TRBV12-4 and TRBJ2-3; 9 nucleotides match TRBD1. This CDR3 comprises 16 residues. V gave up 5 bases and J gave up 1 base; unmatched junction bases: 7. CDR3 nucleotide sequence: TGTGCCAGCAGTGCCGGACAGGGGAGCGGCACAGATACGCAGTATTTT. It specifies CASSAGQGSGTDTQYF.

This sequence joins TRBV13 and TRBJ1-2; 8 bases align to TRBD1. V lost 5 bases, J lost 4 bases, and 12 bases stayed unmatched. The germline gives CDR1 PRHDT, CDR2 FYEKMQ (reference sequence). CDR3 length: 16 residues. Here the CDR3 reads CASSTVTGETGYGYTF. The DNA for the CDR3 is TGTGCCAGCAGCACCGTGACAGGGGAGACGGGCTATGGCTACACCTTC.

This clonotype has only a few counts. V is TRBV5-6 and J is TRBJ2-1, with unresolved D. The CDR3 has 16 residues. The germline V and J ends were trimmed by 3 bases and 0 bases, with 13 bases remaining between them. Germline assignment: CDR1 SGHDT and CDR2 YYEEEE. The CDR3 region has the DNA TGTGCCAGCAGCTCCCTTACTTATAGCTCCTACAATGAGCAGTTCTTC. The encoded protein is CASSSLTYSSYNEQFF.

This clonotype appeared a few times. V usage is TRBV5-5 and J usage is TRBJ1-1; no reliable D call. The V and J ends lost 0 bases and 7 bases respectively, with 4 bases between them. The CDR3 runs 11 residues. CDR1 is SGHKS, CDR2 YYEKEE, per germline (reference sequence). The CDR3 region has the DNA TGTGCCAGCAGCTTGGTTGATGAAGCTTTCTTT. It is translated as CASSLVDEAFF.

This clonotype has at least ten counts. The chain links TRBV7-7 to TRBJ2-5; D unclear. There are 15 residues in the CDR3. V dropped 0 bases and J dropped 7 bases, with 15 bases sitting between them. Germline assignment: CDR1 SSHAT and CDR2 FNYEAQ (reference sequence). CDR3 DNA: TGTGCCAGCAGCTTAGCGCATAGGGATTGGTGGACCCAGTACTTC. Amino acid sequence: CASSLAHRDWWTQYF.

DNA of the CDR3: TGTGCCAGCAGCTTGGAGAGGGTATCCTACGAGCAGTACTTC. Translating it yields CASSLERVSYEQYF. The chain has TRBV5-6 and TRBJ2-7; tentatively, D is TRBD2 (5 bases). Germline V gene sequence: CDR1 SGHDT, CDR2 YYEEEE. V was pared by 0 bases and J by 1 base, with 8 bases between. The CDR3 runs to 14 residues.

This rearrangement joins TRBV20-1 to TRBJ2-7; 13 nucleotides agree with TRBD2. V lost 5 bases and J lost 5; bases outside the gene matches: 6. This CDR3 contains 14 residues. CDR1 is DFQATT, CDR2 SNEGSKA, per germline (reference sequence). CDR3 DNA: TGCAGTGCTCCCCAACTAGCGGGGGGGCACGAGCAGTACTTC. Amino acid sequence: CSAPQLAGGHEQYF.

This clonotype was seen repeatedly, ten times or more. V is TRBV12-3 or TRBV12-4 and J is TRBJ2-3; no firm D call. V was shortened by 6 bases and J by 5 bases, with 6 bases between the two germline ends. The CDR3 sequence is 11 residues long. The CDR3 sequence is CASRQIDTQYF. The CDR3 DNA reads TGTGCCAGCAGACAGATAGATACGCAGTATTTT.

This clonotype was seen more than once but under ten times. The V and J genes are TRBV12-3 or TRBV12-4 and TRBJ1-1; no reliable D call. Trimming removed 3 bases from V and 4 bases from J, with 12 bases in between. This CDR3 spans 14 amino acids. CDR3 residues: CASSFLLVSTEAFF. CDR3 bases: TGTGCCAGCAGTTTCCTCCTGGTGAGCACTGAAGCTTTCTTT.

This clonotype was counted at least ten times. The chain combines TRBV10-3 with TRBJ2-3; D is undetermined. Deletions cut 4 bases from V and 6 bases from J, with 14 bases between. Germline CDR1 and CDR2: ENHRY and SYGVKD. This CDR3 spans 14 amino acids. The CDR3: CAISVRQIGDTQYF. The CDR3 DNA is TGTGCCATCAGTGTGAGACAAATAGGGGATACGCAGTATTTT.

This clonotype showed up just a few times. The chain couples TRBV7-9 to TRBJ1-2; the match to TRBD1 covers 8 bases. The CDR3 has 15 amino acids. Germline CDR1 is SEHNR and CDR2 is FQNEAQ (reference sequence). The V segment lost 5 bases and the J segment 3 bases; nucleotides outside the gene matches: 8. The CDR3 protein is CASSNDLQGDYGYTF. DNA of the CDR3: TGTGCCAGCAGCAATGATTTACAGGGGGACTATGGCTACACCTTC.

This clonotype was counted at least ten times. This rearrangement joins TRBV20-1 to TRBJ2-5, with unresolved D. V was pared by 6 bases and J by 9 bases, with 11 bases between. Looked up from germline, CDR1 is DFQATT and CDR2 is SNEGSKA (reference sequence). The CDR3 has 10 amino acids. The CDR3 reads CSAPAGAQYF. The CDR3 DNA is TGCAGTGCGCCCGCTGGGGCCCAGTACTTC.

In this sample, this clonotype turned up a few times. The chain employs TRBV6-1 and TRBJ1-5; D not resolved. The V end lost 6 bases, the J end lost 4 bases, and 22 bases lay between the germline ends. This CDR3 is built from 17 residues. Germline loops: CDR1 MNHNS, CDR2 SASEGT. The CDR3 sequence: CASSVDARGWPNQPQHF. Written as DNA, the CDR3 is TGTGCCAGCAGCGTCGACGCTCGAGGTTGGCCAAATCAGCCCCAGCATTTT.

This clonotype has ten or more counts. The chain carries TRBV5-1 and TRBJ2-7; D is possibly TRBD1 (6 bases). The germline CDR1 and CDR2 sequences are SGHRS and YFSETQ. The length of the CDR3 is 13 residues. V gave up 4 bases and J gave up 7 bases, with 15 bases separating them. The CDR3 nucleotides read TGCGCCAGCAGCCCGGACAGCAGCGGAGAGCAGTACTTC. This encodes CASSPDSSGEQYF.

The V call is TRBV15, the J call TRBJ1-2; D possibly corresponds to TRBD1 (5 bases). This CDR3 region has 18 residues. CDR1 and CDR2 (germline): LNHNV, YYDKDF (reference sequence). V shed 0 bases and J shed 4 bases, with 21 bases lying between them. The CDR3 nucleotides read TGTGCCACCAGCAGAGATGTGGGACCCACGATGGGAAGCTATGGCTACACCTTC. This gives the protein CATSRDVGPTMGSYGYTF. Full variable domain (outside the CDR3, taken from reference TRBV15 and TRBJ1-2): DAMVIQNPRYQVTQFGKPVTLSCSQTLNHNVMYWYQQKSSQAPKLLFHYYDKDFNNEADTPDNFQSRRPNTSFCFLDIRSPGLGDTAMYLCATSRDVGPTMGSYGYTFGSGTRLTVV.

J is TRBJ2-4 and V is TRBV9, with D possibly matching TRBD2 (6 bases). Per germline, CDR1 SGDLS and CDR2 YYNGEE. The CDR3 sequence is 16 residues long. The germline V and J ends were trimmed by 3 bases and 0 bases, with 13 bases remaining between them. The CDR3, as DNA: TGTGCCAGCAGCGCCAGCGCGGGACTAGCCAAAAACATTCAGTACTTC. Its protein product is CASSASAGLAKNIQYF.